This T cell receptor beta chain derives from a study of shared clonotypes between healthy human individuals. Looking at the study overall: The plates for each donor numbered three CD4 naive, three CD4 memory, two CD8 naive and one CD8 memory.

On this clone itself: The antigen is unknown.

Study-level results: Larger richness was generally estimated for naive than memory subsets.

The material for each subset, its genomic DNA, was split evenly across several immunoSEQ plates. Clones were read by immunoSEQ multiplex PCR, and TCRdb kept only the in-frame ones, dropping some. The data hold about 710,000 clones, with approximately 73% observed a single time. This clonotype originated in a woman aged 25-40 years in good health. Material: memory CD4+ T cells sorted from blood. Indicated subset: CD45RA-negative fraction.

The CDR3 spells CASSLAAGFNTEAFF. CDR3 DNA: TGCGCCAGCAGCTTGGCTGCTGGGTTCAACACTGAAGCTTTCTTT. The chain joins TRBV5-1 to TRBJ1-1; D gene ambiguous. This CDR3 contains 15 residues. Germline V CDR1 and CDR2: SGHRS, YFSETQ. Trimming stripped 0 bases from V and 2 bases from J, with 11 bases between.